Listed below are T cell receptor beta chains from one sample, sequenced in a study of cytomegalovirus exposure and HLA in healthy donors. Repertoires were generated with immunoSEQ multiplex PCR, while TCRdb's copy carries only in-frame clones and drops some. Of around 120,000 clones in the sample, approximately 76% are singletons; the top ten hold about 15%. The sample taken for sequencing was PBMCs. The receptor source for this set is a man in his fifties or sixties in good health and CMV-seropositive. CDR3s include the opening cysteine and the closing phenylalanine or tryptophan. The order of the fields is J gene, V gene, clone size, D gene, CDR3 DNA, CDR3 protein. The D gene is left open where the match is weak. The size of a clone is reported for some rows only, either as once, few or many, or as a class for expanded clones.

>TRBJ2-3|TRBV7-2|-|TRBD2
TGTGCCAGCAGCCCCCTGGAGGGACTAGCGGGTTTGATCACAGATACGCAGTATTTT
CASSPLEGLAGLITDTQYF
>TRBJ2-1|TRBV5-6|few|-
TGTGCCAGCAGCTTGGTCAGAAACAATGAGCAGTTCTTC
CASSLVRNNEQFF
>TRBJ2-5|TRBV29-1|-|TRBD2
TGCAGCGTTGGCGGGGGGGTGCAAGAGACCCAGTACTTC
CSVGGGVQETQYF
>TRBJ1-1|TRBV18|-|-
TGTGCCAGCTCACCCCTACAGGACACTGAAGCTTTCTTT
CASSPLQDTEAFF
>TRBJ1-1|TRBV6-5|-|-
TGTGCCAGCAGTTACTCCTCGAGGGGGGGCCGGACTGAAGCTTTCTTT
CASSYSSRGGRTEAFF
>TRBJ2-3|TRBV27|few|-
TGTGCCAGCAGTTTAAGGGGGACGCTTAGCACAGATACGCAGTATTTT
CASSLRGTLSTDTQYF
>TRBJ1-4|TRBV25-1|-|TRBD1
TGTGCCAGCACACCTTCCGGGACAGGGCACGAAAAACTGTTTTTT
CASTPSGTGHEKLFF
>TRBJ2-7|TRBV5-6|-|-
TGTGCCAGCAGCTCTTGGGCCGAGCAGTACTTC
CASSSWAEQYF
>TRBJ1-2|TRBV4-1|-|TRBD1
TGCGCCAGCAGCGAACGTTTGACAGGGGTGAGCGGCTACACCTTC
CASSERLTGVSGYTF
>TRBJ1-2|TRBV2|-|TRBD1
TGTGCCAGCAGTGATGTGAACAGGGGAAACTATGGCTACACCTTC
CASSDVNRGNYGYTF
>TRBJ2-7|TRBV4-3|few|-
TGCGCCAGCAGCCAAGACAGGGGTTCCCCCTACGAGCAGTACTTC
CASSQDRGSPYEQYF
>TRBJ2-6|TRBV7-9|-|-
TGTGCCAGTGGAGGGAGCGGTGGGGCCAACGTCCTGACTTTC
CASGGSGGANVLTF
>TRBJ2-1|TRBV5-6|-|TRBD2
TGTGCCAGCAGCTTGGGGATCGTCGGGGGGTCGGGCTCCTACAATGAGCAGTTCTTC
CASSLGIVGGSGSYNEQFF
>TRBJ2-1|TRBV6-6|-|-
TGTGCCAGCAGTTTGGGAGCTCTGAATGAGCAGTTCTTC
CASSLGALNEQFF
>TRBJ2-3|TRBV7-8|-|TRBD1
TGTGCCAGCAGCCTCTTCAGGGGGCCGGCAGATACGCAGTATTTT
CASSLFRGPADTQYF
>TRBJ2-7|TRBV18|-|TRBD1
TGTGCCAGCTCACCCGGGACAGGGGAAGAGCAGTACTTC
CASSPGTGEEQYF
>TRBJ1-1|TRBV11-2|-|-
TGTGCCAGCAGCTTTATGTTTGCGAGCACTGAAGCTTTCTTT
CASSFMFASTEAFF
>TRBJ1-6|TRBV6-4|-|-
TGTGCCAGCAGTGACAGGGGAGGGAATTCACCCCTCCACTTT
CASSDRGGNSPLHF
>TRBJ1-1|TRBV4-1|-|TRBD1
TGCGCCAGCAGCCAAGAGTCGCGGGACAGGGGGGAAGAAGCTTTCTTT
CASSQESRDRGEEAFF
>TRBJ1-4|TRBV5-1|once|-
TGCGCCAGCAGCGAGGTTCCGAATGAAAAACTGTTTTTT
CASSEVPNEKLFF
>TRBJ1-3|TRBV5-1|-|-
TGCGCCAGCAGCTTGGTGGGGCCTAGCTCTGGAAACACCATATATTTT
CASSLVGPSSGNTIYF
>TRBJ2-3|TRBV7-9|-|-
TGTGCCAGCAGCTTAGTCTCTAGCACAGATACGCAGTATTTT
CASSLVSSTDTQYF
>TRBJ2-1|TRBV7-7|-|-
TGTGCCAGCAGCCCAGGGGGGTTTTACAATGAGCAGTTCTTC
CASSPGGFYNEQFF
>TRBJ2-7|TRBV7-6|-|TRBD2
TGTGCCAGCAGCTTAGAATGGGCTAGCGGGAGGGCCTCCTACGAGCAGTACTTC
CASSLEWASGRASYEQYF
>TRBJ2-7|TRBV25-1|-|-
TGTGCCAGCAGTGACCCCGGGACACTCTCCTACGAGCAGTACTTC
CASSDPGTLSYEQYF